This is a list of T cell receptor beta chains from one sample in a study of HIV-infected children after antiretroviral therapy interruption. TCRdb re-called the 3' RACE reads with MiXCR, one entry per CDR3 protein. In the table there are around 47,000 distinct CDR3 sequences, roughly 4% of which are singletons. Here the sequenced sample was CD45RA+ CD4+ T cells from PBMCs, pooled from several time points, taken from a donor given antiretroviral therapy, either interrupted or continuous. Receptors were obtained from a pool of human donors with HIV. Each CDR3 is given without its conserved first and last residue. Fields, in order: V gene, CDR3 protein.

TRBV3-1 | ASSQGSQPQH
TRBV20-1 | SATSGTGSNTEAF
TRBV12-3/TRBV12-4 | ASSSSLLATNEKLF
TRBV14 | ASSTQDGQIYNEQF
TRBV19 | ASSISRKNTDTQY
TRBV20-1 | SARVQLPNTEAF
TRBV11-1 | ASSRGLTEAF
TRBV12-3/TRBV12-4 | ASSPIPQY
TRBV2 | ASVSLLGTDTQY
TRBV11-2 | ASSLEISGANVLT
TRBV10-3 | AISEGTLANYGYT
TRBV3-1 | ASSQATGQMNTEAF
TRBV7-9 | ASSLRLADTYNEQF
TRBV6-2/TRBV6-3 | ASSYSPGGGYGYT
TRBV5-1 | ASSLGTGNNNEQF
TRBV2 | ASSAGFLNEQY
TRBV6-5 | ASSYPVGSGNQPQH
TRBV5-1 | ASSLRDSSSGEQF
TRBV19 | ASSKGTGLGNYGYT